What follows are 10 T cell receptor beta chains derived from one specimen sequenced in a study of T cell responses to AZD1222 COVID-19 vaccine. TCRdb's table, derived via immunoSEQ multiplex PCR, lists solely in-frame clones and lacks some. The sample has 150,000 or so clones, approximately 92% seen once. Sequenced material: peripheral blood, taken 28 days after the second AZD1222 dose. The receptors here all came from an adult who received the AZD1222 COVID-19 vaccine.

This chain uses TRBV29-1 with TRBJ2-3; D is tentatively TRBD1 or TRBD2 (5 bases each). There are 16 residues in the CDR3. Germline V gene lookup returns CDR1 SQVTM and CDR2 ANQGSEA. Trimming removed 3 bases from V and 1 base from J, with 17 bases in between. The CDR3 is CSVDGLALGGTDTQYF. The CDR3 DNA sequence: TGCAGCGTTGACGGGCTAGCCTTAGGGGGCACAGATACGCAGTATTTT.

The rearrangement joins TRBV19 to TRBJ2-7, with D hard to call. This CDR3 contains 12 residues. Trimming cost V 6 bases and J 2 bases, with 8 bases left between them. Germline V CDR1 and CDR2: LNHDA, SQIVND (reference sequence). This CDR3 reads CASSRPPYEQYF. In nucleotides, the CDR3 is TGTGCCAGTAGCAGGCCCCCCTACGAGCAGTACTTC.

This clone has just one count. V and J are TRBV6-6 and TRBJ1-2, with D possibly matching TRBD1 (5 bases). Deletions cut 5 bases from V and 8 bases from J, with 15 bases between. The CDR3 covers 13 residues. Germline V gives CDR1 MNHNY, CDR2 SVGAGI (reference sequence). The CDR3 protein is CASSVAGFSGYTF. The CDR3 DNA follows: TGTGCCAGCAGTGTGGCAGGGTTTTCGGGCTACACCTTC.

This chain joins TRBV6-5 and TRBJ2-5, with 7 bases fitting TRBD2. Germline lookup yields CDR1 MNHEY and CDR2 SVGAGI. Trimming removed 6 bases from V and 2 bases from J; junction bases left unmatched: 9. The CDR3 length is 15 residues. The CDR3 DNA reads TGTGCCAGCAGGCCTTCGGGAGGACAACAAGAGACCCAGTACTTC. Translated: CASRPSGGQQETQYF.

The chain carries TRBV28 and TRBJ1-2; 8 bases fit TRBD1. Germline V CDR1 and CDR2: MDHEN, SYDVKM. The CDR3 sequence is 14 residues long. Germline trimming cut 7 bases from V and 1 base from J; bases unmatched to any gene: 5. In DNA form, the CDR3 reads TGTGCCAGCATCGAACAGGGGGGTAACTATGGCTACACCTTC. This translates into CASIEQGGNYGYTF.

The DNA for the CDR3 is TGTGCCAGCAGCTTAGCTAGGATGAACTACGAGCAGTACTTC. This gives the protein CASSLARMNYEQYF. The V and J genes are TRBV7-2 and TRBJ2-7, with unresolved D. CDR1 and CDR2 from the germline V gene are SGHTA and FQGNSA. V lost 0 bases and J 3 bases, leaving 9 bases between the germline ends. This CDR3 contains 14 residues. Full variable domain (outside the CDR3, taken from reference TRBV7-2 and TRBJ2-7): GAGVSQSPSNKVTEKGKDVELRCDPISGHTALYWYRQSLGQGLEFLIYFQGNSAPDKSGLPSDRFSAERTGGSVSTLTIQRTQQEDSAVYLCASSLARMNYEQYFGPGTRLTVT.

The chain uses TRBV5-1 and TRBJ2-7; 12 nucleotides match TRBD2. CDR3 length equals 15 residues. V lost 4 bases to trimming and J lost 5 bases; unmatched junction nucleotides: 7. Germline V gives CDR1 SGHRS, CDR2 YFSETQ. The CDR3 region is CASSTASGRANEQYF. CDR3 DNA: TGCGCCAGCAGCACCGCTAGCGGGAGGGCCAACGAGCAGTACTTC.

The gene calls are TRBV6-2 or TRBV6-3 and TRBJ2-7, with D unclear. The CDR3 is 11 residues long. V was clipped by 2 bases and J by 7 bases, with 6 bases between them. Per the germline V gene, CDR1 is MNHEY and CDR2 is SVGEGT. CDR3 sequence reads: CASSYRGEQYF. In DNA, the CDR3 is TGTGCCAGCAGTTACCGAGGAGAGCAGTACTTC.

CDR3 region: CATSDPDRNYGYTF. The DNA of the CDR3 is TGTGCCACCAGTGATCCGGACAGGAACTATGGCTACACCTTC. This chain joins TRBV24-1 and TRBJ1-2; 7 positions match TRBD1. The CDR3 length is 14 residues. Germline trimming cut 3 bases from V and 2 bases from J; bases unmatched to any gene: 2. Germline CDR1 is KGHDR and CDR2 is SFDVKD.

The CDR3 bases are TGCAGTGCCCCGGACACCGGGGAGCTGTTTTTT. This encodes CSAPDTGELFF. This chain joins TRBV20-1 and TRBJ2-2, with no clear D. CDR1 and CDR2 from the germline V gene are DFQATT and SNEGSKA (reference sequence). V was clipped by 6 bases and J by 3 bases, with 5 bases between them. This CDR3 has 11 residues.